This T cell receptor (beta chain) was sequenced for a study of blood T cell repertoires in COVID-19. Overall study: There were acute and convalescent COVID-19 samples, and they came from the United States, Italy and Spain. Nucleic acid was either cDNA or gDNA, and it came from T cells, B-cell-depleted T cells, or PBMCs.

J lost 5 bases, V lost 4 bases, and 7 bases had no gene match. There are 14 residues in the CDR3. Looked up from germline, CDR1 is SGHDT and CDR2 is YYEEEE. In the authors' workflow: Reference gene primer amplification yielded estimated nucleated cell counts. Using immunoSEQ multiplex PCR, the repertoire was profiled, and TCRdb retains in-frame clones only, with some absent. The DNA was the basis for D and trimming; V, J and clone size are from that table. The data hold around 400,000 clones, with roughly nine tenths observed a single time. Sequencing was performed on peripheral blood. The source is a man aged 40-49 years with acute or convalescent COVID-19. V is TRBV5-6 and J is TRBJ2-7, with 9 bases aligning to TRBD2. In nucleotides, the CDR3 is TGTGCCAGCAGCCGTATAAGCGGGGGGCACGAGCAGTACTTC. As protein: CASSRISGGHEQYF. Complete variable domain (other parts from reference TRBV5-6 and TRBJ2-7): DAGVTQSPTHLIKTRGQQVTLRCSPKSGHDTVSWYQQALGQGPQFIFQYYEEEERQRGNFPDRFSGHQFPNYSSELNVNALLLGDSALYLCASSRISGGHEQYFGPGTRLTVT.